This T cell receptor beta chain comes out of a study of blood T cell repertoires in COVID-19. The CDR3 has 19 residues. Germline V gives CDR1 SEHNR, CDR2 FQNEAQ (reference sequence). After removal of 2 bases from V and 5 bases from J, the junction contained 12 bases not matched to a gene. Assay used: immunoSEQ multiplex PCR; TCRdb lists only in-frame clones, some missing. Here the sample spans fewer than 200,000 clones, 70% to 80% being singletons. Sequencing used peripheral blood. The genes are TRBV7-9 and TRBJ2-2; 12 nucleotides line up with TRBD2. The receptor's source is a woman aged 50 to 60 with active or convalescent COVID-19. CDR3 DNA: TGTGCCAGCAGCTTAATCCCACCTAGCGGGGGGGCCGGAACCGGGGAGCTGTTTTTT. Translating gives CASSLIPPSGGAGTGELFF.